This T cell receptor beta chain is drawn from a study of T-cell memory formation after mild COVID-19 (dated by TCRdb to the early 2020s). For the study in its entirety: Most TCR sequence clusters were specific to one of the two donors. T-cell clones expanding and contracting after mild COVID-19 in a couple of donors were tracked by longitudinal TCRalpha and TCRbeta repertoire sequencing. Two young, previously healthy adult volunteers, one female and one male, were included in the cohort.

Instrument used: Illumina NovaSeq 6000. Using 5'RACE with constant-segment primers, TCRalpha and TCRbeta cDNA libraries were constructed, with sample barcodes and unique molecular identifiers added in the process. RNA was extracted from every sample with Trizol reagent. Libraries were amplified in two PCR steps, with a second sample barcode and Illumina TruSeq adapters added in the second step. Libraries were sequenced on an Illumina NovaSeq with 2 x 150 bp paired-end reads. As for how the authors treated the data: Demultiplexing of reads and collapsing into UMI-guided consensus sequences were performed with migec v1.2.7. Using mixcr v2.1.11, the UMI consensuses were aligned to TRA and TRB V and J templates and assembled into clonotypes. A clonotype was counted as expanded or contracted only when both edgeR and NoisET called the clonotype significant, with the noise models trained on biological replicates. edgeR calls used a false discovery rate-adjusted p below 0.01 and a log2 fold-change threshold of 1. As an exploratory analysis of dynamics, max-normalized trajectories of the 1000 most abundant clonotypes were examined by PCA with hierarchical clustering. The CD4 or CD8 phenotype of responding clones was assigned using the separately sequenced CD4+ and CD8+ repertoires. TCRdb passed the public sequencing reads through fastp at Q25 and MiXCR, retaining productive beta sequences. Entries that share a CDR3 protein sequence are merged under the most common genes and DNA. The V and J calls and clone size are TCRdb's, not the authors'. The sample yields more than 110,000 distinct CDR3 sequences; 20% to 25% were counted once. The ten largest clones add up to roughly 25% of the sample.

Measured from the cysteine to the phenylalanine, the CDR3 is 15 residues long. Only the CDR3 part of the read is kept: 45 bases, read in frame from the first base. Clipping removes 3 bases from V and 5 bases from J, with 7 as the unmatched junction base count. Via the germline V gene, CDR1 is SGDLS and CDR2 YYNGEE. Study-wide conclusions, independent of this receptor: Some responding clones were found in pre-infection memory, which suggests that pre-existing cross-reactive memory T cells took part in the SARS-CoV-2 response. SARS-CoV-2 specificity of the second-wave clones peaking on day 37 was not confirmed. Contracting CD4+ clones appeared mostly in the CM and EM memory subsets, whereas CD8+ clones were enriched in EMRA. Clones that contracted from day 15 to 85 showed balanced CD4/CD8 phenotypes, whereas a second wave of clones that expanded from day 15 to 37 leaned towards CD4+. Only two mild cases were covered by the study, and larger cohorts that include severe cases with pre-infection samples were considered necessary.

Ficoll-Paque density gradient centrifugation was used to isolate PBMCs. Turning to this clonotype: Its antigen remains unidentified. Base quality data are lacking; no much larger clone is found one base away.

The TCR was taken from an adult woman who had mild COVID-19 (a few samples of this study predate the infection). The sample titles of this study are shuffled in the database, so cell type and time point are left out; the donor was told from shared clones. Recombination joined TRBV9 with TRBJ2-1, with 8 junctional bases fitting TRBD1. The sequencing input was PBMCs or a T cell subset sorted from them (not recorded which). The CDR3 in this case is CASSASWTGNNEQFF. The DNA sequence is given as TGTGCCAGCAGCGCCTCGTGGACAGGGAACAATGAGCAGTTCTTC.